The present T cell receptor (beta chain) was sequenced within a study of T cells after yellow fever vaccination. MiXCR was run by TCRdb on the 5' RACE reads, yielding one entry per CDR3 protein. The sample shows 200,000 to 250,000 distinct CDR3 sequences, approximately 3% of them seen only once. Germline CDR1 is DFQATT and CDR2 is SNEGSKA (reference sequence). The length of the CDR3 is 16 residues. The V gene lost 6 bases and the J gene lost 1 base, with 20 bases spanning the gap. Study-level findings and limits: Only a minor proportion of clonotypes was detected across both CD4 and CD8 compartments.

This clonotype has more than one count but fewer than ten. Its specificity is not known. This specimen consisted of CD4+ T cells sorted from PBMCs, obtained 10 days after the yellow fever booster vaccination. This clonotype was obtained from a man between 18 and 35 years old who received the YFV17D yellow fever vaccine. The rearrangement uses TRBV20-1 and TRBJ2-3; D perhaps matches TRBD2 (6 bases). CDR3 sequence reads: CSAPRAGLDGTDTQYF. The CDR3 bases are TGCAGTGCGCCTCGTGCGGGACTCGACGGCACAGATACGCAGTATTTT.